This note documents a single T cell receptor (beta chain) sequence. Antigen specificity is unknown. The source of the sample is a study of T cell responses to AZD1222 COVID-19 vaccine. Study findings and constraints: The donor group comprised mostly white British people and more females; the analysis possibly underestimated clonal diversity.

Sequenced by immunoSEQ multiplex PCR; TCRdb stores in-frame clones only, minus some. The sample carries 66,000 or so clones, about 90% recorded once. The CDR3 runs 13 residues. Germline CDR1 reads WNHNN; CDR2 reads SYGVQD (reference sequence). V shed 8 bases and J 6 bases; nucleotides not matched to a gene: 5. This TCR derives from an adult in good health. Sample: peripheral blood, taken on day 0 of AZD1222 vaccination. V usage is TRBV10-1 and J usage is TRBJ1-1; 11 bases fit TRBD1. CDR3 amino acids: CASGDRGSAEAFF. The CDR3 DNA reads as TGCGCCAGCGGGGACAGGGGGTCCGCTGAAGCTTTCTTT.